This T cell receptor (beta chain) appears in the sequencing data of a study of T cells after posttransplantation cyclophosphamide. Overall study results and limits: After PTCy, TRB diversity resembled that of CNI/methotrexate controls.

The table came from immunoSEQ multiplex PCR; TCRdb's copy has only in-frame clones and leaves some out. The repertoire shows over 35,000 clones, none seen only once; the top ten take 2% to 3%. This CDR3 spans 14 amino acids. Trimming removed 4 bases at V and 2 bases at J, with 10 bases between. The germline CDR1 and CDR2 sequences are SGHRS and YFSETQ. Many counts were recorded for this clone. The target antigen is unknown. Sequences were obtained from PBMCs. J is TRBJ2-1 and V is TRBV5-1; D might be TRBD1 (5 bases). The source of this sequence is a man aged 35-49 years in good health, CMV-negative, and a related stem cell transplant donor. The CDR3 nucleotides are TGCGCCAGCAGCAGGGGTGAGACCTACAATGAGCAGTTCTTC. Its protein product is CASSRGETYNEQFF.